The T cell receptor (beta chain) under discussion was sequenced for a study of blood T cell repertoires in COVID-19. About the study: Specimens from acute and convalescent COVID-19 originated in the United States, Italy and Spain. PBMCs, B-cell-depleted T cells, or T cells were the source of the cDNA or gDNA that made up the material.

CDR1 MNHEY and CDR2 SMNVEV come from the germline V gene (reference sequence). The CDR3 runs 13 residues. J gave up 5 bases and V 6 bases, and 2 bases lay outside the gene matches. In the original analysis: It was from reference gene primer amplification that nucleated cell counts were estimated. Profiled with immunoSEQ multiplex PCR; TCRdb holds only in-frame clones, not every one. That table gives V, J and clone size, and the DNA gave D and trimming. The sample records approximately 150,000 clones, 87% being singletons. The V gene is TRBV27, the J gene TRBJ2-1; 9 nucleotides agree with TRBD2. The sample taken for sequencing was peripheral blood. This TCR was recovered from a human donor in a cohort sampled during active COVID-19. DNA of the CDR3: TGTGCCAGCAGGGCTAGCGGGGACAATGAGCAGTTCTTC. Its translation is CASRASGDNEQFF.